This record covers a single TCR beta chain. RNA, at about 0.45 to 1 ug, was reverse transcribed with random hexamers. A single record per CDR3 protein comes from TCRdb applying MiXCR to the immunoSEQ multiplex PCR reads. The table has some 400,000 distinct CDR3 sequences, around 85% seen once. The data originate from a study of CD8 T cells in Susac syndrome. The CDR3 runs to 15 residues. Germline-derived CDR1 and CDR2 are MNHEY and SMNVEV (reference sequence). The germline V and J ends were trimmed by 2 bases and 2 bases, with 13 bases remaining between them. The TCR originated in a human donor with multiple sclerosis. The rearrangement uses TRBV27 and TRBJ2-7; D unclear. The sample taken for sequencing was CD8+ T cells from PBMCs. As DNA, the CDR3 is TGTGCCAGCAGTTTAAAGGCCCCAGGACCCTACGAGCAGTACTTC. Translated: CASSLKAPGPYEQYF.